This T cell receptor (beta chain) was identified in a study of beta chain features in type 1 diabetes (dated by TCRdb to the late 2010s). Background on the whole study: Mean age, gender distribution, total cell number and subset yield were not different between patients and healthy donors. The study compared the TCRB repertoires of sorted circulating CD4+ T cell subsets in recently diagnosed type 1 diabetes patients with those in matched healthy donors. Regulatory and stem cell-like memory subsets were isolated from only 8 patients and roughly eight healthy donors, whereas naive and central memory subsets came from all 30 or so donors. A total of 107,917,701 sorted cells were examined across all samples, and a strong correlation was observed between cell number per subset and RNA yield. General conclusions and limits of the study: Type 1 diabetes patients showed a moderate but significant shortening of TCRB CDR3 length in all four CD4+ subsets. HLA sub-analyses involved small numbers of individuals, so any influence of HLA type on TCRB rearrangement remained unresolved. Because cDNA rather than genomic DNA was sequenced, highly expressing activated cells could have been over-represented, although no difference in activation and CD3 levels was found between groups. PCR might favor shorter templates, but patient and control samples were amplified and corrected together, so any skew would affect both groups equally. Naive, central memory and regulatory TCRB repertoires appeared to be more alike among patients than among healthy donors. At VDJ recombination sites, type 1 diabetes patients had fewer insertions and more deleted nucleotides, which implies abnormalities in thymic rearrangement.

The High Capacity cDNA Reverse Transcription Kit was used to reverse transcribe all of the isolated RNA, meaning that expressed TCRB transcripts were what got sequenced. Deep immunoSEQ sequencing was performed on naive, central memory and regulatory T cell samples, with an average of roughly 3.3 million total reads per sample. Sorted cells were lysed in RLT buffer, and RNA was extracted using DNase-treated RNeasy Micro or Mini kits according to cell number. To prevent cross-contamination, every cell subset was processed on its own, while patient and healthy donor samples were processed together. The immunoSEQ multiplex PCR was used to amplify TCRB sequences from cDNA, yielding 87-bp fragments that span the CDR3 region. Sequencing of the amplicons was done on the Illumina HiSeq platform. Per the original workflow: Synthetic template baselines were used to correct PCR bias computationally, reads within Hamming distance 2 were collapsed, and singletons that could not be merged were discarded. By aligning reads against IMGT, V, D and J genes, CDR3 length, and insertions or deletions at six rearrangement sites were assigned. Within each subset, clonotype counts were normalized to sorted cell number, after which true diversity and Gini coefficients were computed with the tcR R package. The overlap coefficient, calculated on TCRB nucleotide sequences, was used to measure repertoire sharing. Out-of-frame TCRB sequences from naive cells were analyzed as a proxy for the pre-selection repertoire. The immuneACCESS repertoire file appears here via TCRdb, limited to in-frame rearrangements. These files lack a portion of the clones; in checked studies, under half of the deficit traces to unresolved V genes, and the cause of the others is not known. V, J and clone size are those of that table, while D and trimming were read from the DNA. Within this sample are 300,000 to 400,000 clones, with 10% to 15% of them counted one time only. The ten largest account for roughly 0.017% of the sample.

A single peripheral blood draw of roughly 0.11 L on average was collected from each donor into heparinised tubes. A BD FACSAria II and a panel including CD45RO, CCR7, CD25, CD127, CD95 and CD27 were used to sort naive, central memory, regulatory and stem cell-like memory CD4+ T cells. A purity above 98% was achieved for all sorted populations. PBMCs were isolated immediately by Lymphoprep density gradient centrifugation and stained directly without culture. So that batch effects would be minimized, each experiment stained and sorted samples in pairs, pairing one healthy donor with one patient. The germline V gene encodes CDR1 SGHTA and CDR2 FQGNSA. V is pared back by 1 base and J by 6 bases, with 7 bases lying between the germline termini. Including cysteine and phenylalanine, the CDR3 has 12 amino acids. Only CDR3 DNA remains: 36 bases, in frame from the first base. For this clone: What this receptor recognizes is not known. The sample holds no much larger clone one base away, and base qualities are not on file.

This chain joins TRBV7-2 to TRBJ2-7; the D segment cannot be called with confidence. The sequence derives from a man aged 18 to 29 in good health. Sequences were obtained from naive CD4+ T cells from blood. The cell subset or site label, read with the paper, signifies: true naive CD4+ T cells. The CDR3 reads as follows: CASSLVTGEQYF. At the DNA level, the sequence is TGTGCCAGCAGCTTAGTTACGGGCGAGCAGTACTTC.